Listed here are 20 T cell receptor beta chains from one sample, sequenced in a study of blood T cell repertoires in COVID-19 (dated by TCRdb to the early 2020s). The library was obtained by the immunoSEQ multiplex PCR assay. The source is immuneACCESS, and TCRdb retained only in-frame sequences with V and J called. Part of the clones is not carried over; for the studies checked, unresolved V genes explain less than half of this, and the remainder is unexplained. The sample table contains 150,000 to 200,000 clones; only one count was recorded for approximately 79% of them. The ten largest clones capture 15% to 20% of the sample. Source material: peripheral blood. The source is a woman older than 75 with acute or convalescent COVID-19.

The chain links TRBV18 to TRBJ1-5; no definite D call. This CDR3 has 17 residues. The germline V gene has CDR1 KGHSH and CDR2 LQKENI. The V and J ends lost 2 bases and 7 bases respectively, with 21 bases between them. As DNA, the CDR3 is TGTGCCAGCTCACCATACGGGGTTTCTGGTCTAAACCAGCCCCAGCATTTT. This sequence encodes CASSPYGVSGLNQPQHF.

The chain is built from TRBV28 and TRBJ1-3, with 7 bases fitting TRBD1. V lost 6 bases to trimming and J lost 5 bases; unmatched junction nucleotides: 10. This CDR3 has 15 amino acids. Germline V gives CDR1 MDHEN, CDR2 SYDVKM. CDR3 protein: CASRDRQGDRNTIYF. CDR3 DNA: TGTGCCAGCAGGGACAGACAGGGAGATAGAAACACCATATATTTT.

This chain connects TRBV11-2 to TRBJ1-2; no reliable D call. The CDR3 spans 14 residues. From germline, CDR1 is SGHAT and CDR2 FQNNGV. V dropped 2 bases and J dropped 0 bases, with 7 bases sitting between them. CDR3: CASSLQVSNYGYTF. DNA for the CDR3: TGTGCCAGCAGCTTACAGGTCTCTAACTATGGCTACACCTTC.

This chain connects TRBV5-6 to TRBJ1-1; 12 nucleotides match TRBD1. V was pared by 5 bases and J by 1 base, with 6 bases of the junction left unmatched. CDR3 length: 16 residues. CDR1 is SGHDT and CDR2 is YYEEEE in the germline V gene. DNA for the CDR3: TGTGCCAGCAGGTCGGGACAGGGGGCGCGGAACACTGAAGCTTTCTTT. Translating gives CASRSGQGARNTEAFF.

The rearrangement uses TRBV18 and TRBJ1-6, with 12 bases aligning to TRBD1. Germline values: CDR1 KGHSH, CDR2 LQKENI. CDR3 length: 18 residues. The V gene end was trimmed by 3 bases and the J gene end by 8 bases; junction bases not matched to a gene: 11. The CDR3 region is CASSPRPGQGARDSPLHF. CDR3 DNA sequence: TGTGCCAGCTCACCCCGGCCGGGACAGGGGGCGAGGGATTCACCCCTCCACTTT.

The V and J genes are TRBV5-1 and TRBJ2-3, with 9 bases that match TRBD2. V lost 4 bases and J lost 2; bases outside the gene matches: 17. This CDR3 is built from 19 residues. The germline gives CDR1 SGHRS, CDR2 YFSETQ. CDR3 in amino acids: CASSRSNSGSHGTTDTQYF. The CDR3, as DNA: TGCGCCAGCAGCCGATCTAATAGCGGGAGTCACGGGACCACAGATACGCAGTATTTT.

The DNA for the CDR3 is TGTGCCAGTCATTTCACAGGGGGTCAAGTCTTCTTT. It specifies CASHFTGGQVFF. This sequence joins TRBV19 and TRBJ1-1; 8 positions match TRBD1. The germline V gene has CDR1 LNHDA and CDR2 SQIVND (reference sequence). The CDR3 covers 12 residues. Unmatched junction bases numbered 13, after V lost 8 bases and J lost 14 bases.

V usage is TRBV7-9 and J usage is TRBJ2-3; D unresolved. Germline V gene sequence: CDR1 SEHNR, CDR2 FQNEAQ (reference sequence). V was shortened by 6 bases and J by 4 bases, with 8 bases between the two germline ends. The CDR3 loop spans 12 amino acids. The CDR3 bases are TGTGCCAGCAGTCCGGGTCCAGATACGCAGTATTTT. Residues: CASSPGPDTQYF.

A few counts support this clone. The chain uses TRBV2 and TRBJ1-5; TRBD1 might be the D (5 bases). The V and J ends lost 7 bases and 2 bases respectively, with 9 bases between them. CDR3 length: 13 residues. Germline V gives CDR1 SNHLY, CDR2 FYNNEI. The CDR3 spells CASNQGGNQPQHF. The CDR3 DNA sequence: TGTGCCAGCAATCAGGGCGGCAATCAGCCCCAGCATTTT.

The rearrangement links TRBV30 to TRBJ1-2, with 12 bases fitting TRBD1. The germline gives CDR1 GTSNPN, CDR2 SVGIG (reference sequence). The V and J ends lost 3 bases and 2 bases, in that order; junction bases with no gene match: 4. The CDR3 is 15 amino acids. CDR3 nucleotides: TGTGCCTGGAGAACCGGGACAGGGGGCAACTATGGCTACACCTTC. Protein sequence: CAWRTGTGGNYGYTF.

The CDR3 sequence is CASSSQGALNQPQHF. The CDR3 coding sequence is TGTGCCAGTAGTAGCCAGGGGGCTCTCAATCAGCCCCAGCATTTT. This chain links TRBV19 with TRBJ1-5, with TRBD1 matching 8 bases. V dropped 4 bases and J dropped 3; count of bases not matched to a gene: 5. The germline CDR1 and CDR2 sequences are LNHDA and SQIVND (reference sequence). This CDR3 contains 15 residues.

The rearrangement uses TRBV3-1 (or the pseudogene TRBV3-2) and TRBJ2-1; 12 bases map to TRBD2. Germline V CDR1 and CDR2: LGHDT, YNNKEL (reference sequence). Trimming cost V 1 base and J 0 bases; bases outside gene matches: 1. The CDR3 totals 17 residues. This CDR3 reads CASSQGTSGISYNEQFF. The CDR3, as DNA: TGTGCCAGCAGCCAAGGGACTAGCGGGATCTCCTACAATGAGCAGTTCTTC.

The J gene is TRBJ1-2, the V gene TRBV2; no clear D. This CDR3 spans 13 amino acids. V was shortened by 7 bases and J by 1 base, with 10 bases between the two germline ends. The germline V gene encodes CDR1 SNHLY and CDR2 FYNNEI. CDR3 coding DNA: TGTGCCAGCACCGAACAGTTTAACTATGGCTACACCTTC. Its translation: CASTEQFNYGYTF.

This sequence joins TRBV4-3 and TRBJ1-4; D remains ambiguous. CDR3 length: 19 amino acids. The germline V gene has CDR1 LGHNA and CDR2 YSLEER. V was cut by 0 bases and J by 3 bases, with 20 bases left in between. The CDR3 region is CASSQDILYDSGANEKLFF. Written as DNA, the CDR3 is TGCGCCAGCAGCCAAGATATTTTATACGATTCTGGAGCTAATGAAAAACTGTTTTTT.

In this sample, this clone turned up a few times. The chain couples TRBV10-1 to TRBJ2-2, with D tentatively TRBD2 (6 bases). CDR3 length: 13 residues. V lost 8 bases and J lost 5, with 12 bases in between. Germline V gene sequence: CDR1 WNHNN, CDR2 SYGVQD (reference sequence). The CDR3 reads CASSERATGELFF. The DNA for the CDR3 is TGCGCCAGCTCAGAGCGGGCGACCGGGGAGCTGTTTTTT.

The table lists this clone with a few counts. The CDR3 sequence: CASSPRQGTYEQYF. The CDR3 DNA follows: TGTGCCAGCAGCCCTAGACAGGGAACCTACGAGCAGTACTTC. This rearrangement joins TRBV7-2 to TRBJ2-7, with 7 bases aligning to TRBD1. The CDR3 loop spans 14 amino acids. The J segment lost 2 bases and the V segment lost 5 bases, leaving 6 bases of the junction unmatched. CDR1 and CDR2 from the germline V gene are SGHTA and FQGNSA.

The chain uses TRBV4-1 and TRBJ1-2; 8 nucleotides match TRBD1. The germline gives CDR1 MGHRA, CDR2 YSYEKL. The junction had 2 bases not matched to a gene; V was cut back by 0 bases and J by 2 bases. The CDR3 contains 15 residues. The chain's CDR3 is CASSQEGTGNYGYTF. The CDR3 DNA reads as TGCGCCAGCAGCCAAGAAGGGACAGGCAACTATGGCTACACCTTC.

The chain couples TRBV5-5 to TRBJ2-7; D might be TRBD2 (6 bases). The germline V gene encodes CDR1 SGHKS and CDR2 YYEKEE (reference sequence). This CDR3 spans 15 amino acids. The ends were cut back, 4 bases at V and 3 bases at J, with 17 bases in the middle. CDR3 region: CASSLGGFLFYEQYF. CDR3 nucleotide sequence: TGTGCCAGCAGCCTTGGAGGGTTTCTCTTCTACGAGCAGTACTTC.

The chain combines TRBV28 with TRBJ1-3; 9 bases match TRBD1. CDR3 size: 16 residues. Per germline, CDR1 MDHEN and CDR2 SYDVKM. J gave up 3 bases and V 5 bases, and 8 bases lay outside the gene matches. The CDR3 here is CASSLLQGASGNTIYF. In DNA form, the CDR3 reads TGTGCCAGCAGTCTCTTACAGGGGGCAAGTGGAAACACCATATATTTT.

The chain employs TRBV4-2 and TRBJ2-3, with 11 bases fitting TRBD2. J gave up 0 bases and V 3 bases, and 11 bases lay outside the gene matches. The CDR3 loop spans 19 amino acids. The germline V gene encodes CDR1 LGHNA and CDR2 YNFKEQ. The CDR3 spells CASSQSALAGVVSTDTQYF. CDR3 nucleotides: TGTGCCAGCAGCCAGAGCGCACTAGCGGGGGTCGTTAGCACAGATACGCAGTATTTT.